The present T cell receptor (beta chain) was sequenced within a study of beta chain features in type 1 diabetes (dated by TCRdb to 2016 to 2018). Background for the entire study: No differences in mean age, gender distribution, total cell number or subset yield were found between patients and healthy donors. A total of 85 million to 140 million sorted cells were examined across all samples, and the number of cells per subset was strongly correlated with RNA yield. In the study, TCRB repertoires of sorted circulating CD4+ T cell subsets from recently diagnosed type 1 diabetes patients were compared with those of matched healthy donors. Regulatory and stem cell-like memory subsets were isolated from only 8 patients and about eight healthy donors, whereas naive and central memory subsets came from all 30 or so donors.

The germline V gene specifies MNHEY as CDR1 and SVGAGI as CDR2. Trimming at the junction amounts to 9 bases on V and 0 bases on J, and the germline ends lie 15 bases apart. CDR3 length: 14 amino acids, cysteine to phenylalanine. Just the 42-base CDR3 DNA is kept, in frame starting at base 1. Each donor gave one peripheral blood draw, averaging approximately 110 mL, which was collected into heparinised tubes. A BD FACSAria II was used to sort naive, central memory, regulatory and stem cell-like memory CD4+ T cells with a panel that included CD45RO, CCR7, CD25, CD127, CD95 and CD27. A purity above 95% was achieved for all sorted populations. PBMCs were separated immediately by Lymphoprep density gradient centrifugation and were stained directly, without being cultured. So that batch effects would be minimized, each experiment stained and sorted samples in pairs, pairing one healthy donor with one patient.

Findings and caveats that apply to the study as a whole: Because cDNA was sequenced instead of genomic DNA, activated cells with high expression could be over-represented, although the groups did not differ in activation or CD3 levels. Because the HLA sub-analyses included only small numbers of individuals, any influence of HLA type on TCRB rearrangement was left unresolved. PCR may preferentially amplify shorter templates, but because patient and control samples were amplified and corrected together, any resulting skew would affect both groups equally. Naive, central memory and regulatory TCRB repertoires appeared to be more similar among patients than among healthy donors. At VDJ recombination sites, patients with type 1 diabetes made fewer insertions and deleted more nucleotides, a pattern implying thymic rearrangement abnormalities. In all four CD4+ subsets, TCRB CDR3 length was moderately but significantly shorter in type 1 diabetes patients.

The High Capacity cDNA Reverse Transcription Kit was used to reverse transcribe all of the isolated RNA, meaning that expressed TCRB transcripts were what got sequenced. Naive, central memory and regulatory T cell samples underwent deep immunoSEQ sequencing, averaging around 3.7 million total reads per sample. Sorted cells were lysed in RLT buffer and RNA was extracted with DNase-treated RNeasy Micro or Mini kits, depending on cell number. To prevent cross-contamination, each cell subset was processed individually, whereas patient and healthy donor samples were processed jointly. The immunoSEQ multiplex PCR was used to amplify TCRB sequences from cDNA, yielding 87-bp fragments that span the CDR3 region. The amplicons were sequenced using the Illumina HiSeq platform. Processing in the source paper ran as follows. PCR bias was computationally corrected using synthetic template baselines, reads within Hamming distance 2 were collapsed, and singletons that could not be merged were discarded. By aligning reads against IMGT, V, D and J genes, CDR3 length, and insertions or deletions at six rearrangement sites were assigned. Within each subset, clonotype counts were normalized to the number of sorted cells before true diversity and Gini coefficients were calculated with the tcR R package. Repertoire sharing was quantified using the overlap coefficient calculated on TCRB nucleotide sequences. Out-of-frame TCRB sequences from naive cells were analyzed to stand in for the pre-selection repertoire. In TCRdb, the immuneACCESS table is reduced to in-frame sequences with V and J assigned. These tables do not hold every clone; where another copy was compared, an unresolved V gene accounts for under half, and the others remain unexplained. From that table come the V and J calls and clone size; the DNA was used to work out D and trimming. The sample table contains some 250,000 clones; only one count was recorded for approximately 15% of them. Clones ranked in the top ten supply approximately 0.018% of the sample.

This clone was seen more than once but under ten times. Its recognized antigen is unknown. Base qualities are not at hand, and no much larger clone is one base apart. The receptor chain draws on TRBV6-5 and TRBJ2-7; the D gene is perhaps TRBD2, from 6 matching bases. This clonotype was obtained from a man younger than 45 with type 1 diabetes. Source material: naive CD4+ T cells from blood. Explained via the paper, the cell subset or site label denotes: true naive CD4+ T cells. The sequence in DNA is TGTGCCAGTGGAAGGGCGGGGAGCTCCTACGAGCAGTACTTC. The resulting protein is CASGRAGSSYEQYF.